The rows below give T cell receptor beta chains drawn from one sample of a study of cytomegalovirus exposure and HLA in healthy donors. The repertoire was sequenced with immunoSEQ multiplex PCR; TCRdb's copy has only in-frame clones and lacks some. The top ten clones hold under 0.45% of a sample with around 250,000 clones, 90% of them seen once. Sample: PBMCs. The receptors stem from a young woman in good health and CMV-seronegative. Each CDR3 is given with its conserved first and last residue. A D gene is named only where the DNA matches it firmly. Clone size is given for some rows only: seen once, a few or many times, or a class if the clone is expanded.

TRBD2	TRBV11-2	TRBJ2-3	.	16	TGTGCCAGCAGCTTAGTAGCGGGGGGGTTCACAGATACGCAGTATTTT	CASSLVAGGFTDTQYF
TRBD1	TRBV5-1	TRBJ2-3	.	16	TGCGCCAGCAGCAGAGAAAAATCGACAGGGTTAGATACGCAGTATTTT	CASSREKSTGLDTQYF
.	TRBV18	TRBJ2-3	few	14	TGTGCCAGCTCACCAGGGACGGGGGAAGATACGCAGTATTTT	CASSPGTGEDTQYF
.	TRBV5-5	TRBJ2-7	.	13	TGTGCCAGCAGCTACATCGAATCCTACGAGCAGTACTTC	CASSYIESYEQYF
.	TRBV4-3	TRBJ2-1	.	16	TGCGCCAGCAGCCAAGATTTCGCTAGCTCCTACAATGAGCAGTTCTTC	CASSQDFASSYNEQFF
.	TRBV14	TRBJ2-7	.	15	TGTGCCAGCAGCCAAGTGAAGGGGTTAGGGCACGAGCAGTACTTC	CASSQVKGLGHEQYF
TRBD1	TRBV6-6	TRBJ1-1	.	16	TGTGCCAGCAGTCGCCGACAGGGACCCATGAACACTGAAGCTTTCTTT	CASSRRQGPMNTEAFF
TRBD1	TRBV7-3	TRBJ2-1	.	15	TGTGCCAGCAGCTTTGACAGGGGGCCTTACAATGAGCAGTTCTTC	CASSFDRGPYNEQFF
.	TRBV7-9	TRBJ1-1	.	16	TGTGCCAGCAGCTTAATTCTCGTTATTTCGAACACTGAAGCTTTCTTT	CASSLILVISNTEAFF
.	TRBV28	TRBJ1-4	.	15	TGTGCCAGCAGTTTACACAGGGTAACTAATGAAAAACTGTTTTTT	CASSLHRVTNEKLFF
.	TRBV6-1	TRBJ2-2	.	14	TGTGCCAGCAGTGAGCAGCGGAACACCGGGGAGCTGTTTTTT	CASSEQRNTGELFF
.	TRBV11-3	TRBJ2-5	.	14	TGTGCCAGCAGCTTACACGGGGAACAAGAGACCCAGTACTTC	CASSLHGEQETQYF
.	TRBV30	TRBJ1-2	.	13	TGTGCCTGGAGTGTAACAGGGACCTATGGCTACACCTTC	CAWSVTGTYGYTF
.	TRBV27	TRBJ1-5	.	15	TGTGCCAGCAGTGACCACATCGGGGGGGGTCAGCCCCAGCATTTT	CASSDHIGGGQPQHF